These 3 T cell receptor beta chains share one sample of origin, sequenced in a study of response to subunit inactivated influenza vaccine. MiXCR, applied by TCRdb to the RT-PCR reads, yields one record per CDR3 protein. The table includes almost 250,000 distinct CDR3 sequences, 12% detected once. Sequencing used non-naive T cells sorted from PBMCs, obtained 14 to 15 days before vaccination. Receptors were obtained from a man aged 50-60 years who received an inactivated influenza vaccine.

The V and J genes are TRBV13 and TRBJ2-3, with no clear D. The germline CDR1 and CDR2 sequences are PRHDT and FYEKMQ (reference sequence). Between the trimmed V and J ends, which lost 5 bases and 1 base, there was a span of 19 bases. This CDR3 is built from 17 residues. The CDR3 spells CASSPAPLELCTDTQYF. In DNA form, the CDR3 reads TGTGCCAGCAGCCCCGCCCCCCTGGAGTTATGCACAGATACGCAGTATTTT.

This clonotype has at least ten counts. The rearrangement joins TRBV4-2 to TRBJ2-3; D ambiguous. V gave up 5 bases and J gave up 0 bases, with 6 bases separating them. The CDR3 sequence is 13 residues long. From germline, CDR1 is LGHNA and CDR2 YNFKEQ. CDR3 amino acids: CASSTDSTDTQYF. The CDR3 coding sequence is TGTGCCAGCAGCACCGACAGCACAGATACGCAGTATTTT.

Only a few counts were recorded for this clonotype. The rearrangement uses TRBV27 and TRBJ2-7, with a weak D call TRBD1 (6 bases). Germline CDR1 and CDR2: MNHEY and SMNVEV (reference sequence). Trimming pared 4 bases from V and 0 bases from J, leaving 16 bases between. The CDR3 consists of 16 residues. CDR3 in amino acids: CASSSPIWGHSYEQYF. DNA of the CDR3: TGTGCCAGCAGTTCTCCTATCTGGGGACACTCCTACGAGCAGTACTTC.